This T cell receptor (beta chain) comes out of a study of type 1 regulatory T cells. TCRdb re-derived calls from the reads in MiXCR, one entry per CDR3 protein. The table shows 15,000 or so distinct CDR3 sequences, with 12% to 15% occurring only once. This clonotype was detected a few times. Its antigen remains unidentified. The CDR3 totals 12 residues. The V gene lost 6 bases and the J gene lost 7 bases, with 13 bases spanning the gap. CDR1 and CDR2 from the germline V gene are DFQATT and SNEGSKA (reference sequence). This chain uses TRBV20-1 with TRBJ1-5; no definite D call. The receptor's source is a human donor in good health. The source material was cultured T cells, either the whole culture or a sorted T cell fraction (not recorded which). CDR3 sequence reads: CSASTGYQPQHF. As DNA, the CDR3 is TGCAGTGCGTCGACCGGATACCAGCCCCAGCATTTT.